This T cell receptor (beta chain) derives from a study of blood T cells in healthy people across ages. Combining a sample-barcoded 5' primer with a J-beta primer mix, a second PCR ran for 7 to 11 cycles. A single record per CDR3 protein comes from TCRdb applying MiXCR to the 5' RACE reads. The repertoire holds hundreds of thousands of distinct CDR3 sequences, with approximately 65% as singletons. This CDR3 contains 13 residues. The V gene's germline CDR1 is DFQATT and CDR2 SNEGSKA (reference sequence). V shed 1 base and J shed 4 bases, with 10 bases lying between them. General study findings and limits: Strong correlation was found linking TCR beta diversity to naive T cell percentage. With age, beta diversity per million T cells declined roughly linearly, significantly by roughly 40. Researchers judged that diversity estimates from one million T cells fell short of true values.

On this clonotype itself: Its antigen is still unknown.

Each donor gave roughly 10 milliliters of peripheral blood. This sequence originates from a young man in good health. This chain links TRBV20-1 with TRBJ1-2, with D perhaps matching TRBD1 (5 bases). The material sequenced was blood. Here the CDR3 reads CSARAPGTYGYTF. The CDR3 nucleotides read TGCAGTGCTAGAGCCCCCGGGACCTATGGCTACACCTTC.